This TCR beta chain derives from a study of T cell responses to AZD1222 COVID-19 vaccine. Study-level results: Repertoires were collected only later (after the peak T cell response had occurred).

The sample holds one count of this clone. Its specificity is not known. The CDR3 extends over 11 amino acids. The germline V and J ends were trimmed by 6 bases and 8 bases, with 13 bases remaining between them. Germline CDR1 is SQVTM and CDR2 is ANQGSEA. Profiling relied on immunoSEQ multiplex PCR, and the TCRdb table lists in-frame clones only, not all of them. This table has about 160,000 clones, about 90% appearing once. The sequenced sample was peripheral blood, obtained on day 0 of AZD1222 vaccination. This clonotype originated in an adult in good health. The chain combines TRBV29-1 with TRBJ1-2; D is unclear. CDR3 DNA: TGCAGCGTAGAGGAGGGAGAGGGCTACACCTTC. Translation gives CSVEEGEGYTF.